The clone carrying this T cell receptor beta chain has a handful of counts. Antigen unknown. This sample was included in a study of T-cell reconstitution after alpha-beta-depleted transplantation in children. Study-wide results and limits: T-cell counts and diversity at one year following transplant were attributed mainly to newly produced T cells. Reports say that about two months after transplant, the alpha-beta T cells came out of several hundred graft clones that had expanded. Some patients showed high day-60 TCRbeta diversity, which derived from surviving recipient T cells and thymic progenitors.

It was with unique molecular identifiers that the TCRbeta library was prepared. TCRdb redid the calling of the PCR reads with MiXCR, one entry per CDR3 protein. The sample contains about 130,000 distinct CDR3 sequences, about a tenth of which appear only once. The CDR3 is 15 amino acids. Trimming removed 3 bases from V and 4 bases from J; junction bases left unmatched: 7. This sequence originates from a girl under three years old who had a stem cell transplant for combined immunodeficiency, so the T cells may come from the graft donor. The rearrangement links TRBV12-3 or TRBV12-4 to TRBJ2-5, with TRBD1 identical over 8 bases. This specimen was PBMCs, mostly from graft donor cells, taken 180 days after TCRalphabeta/CD19-depleted stem cell transplant. CDR3 loop: CASSFVGQGGETQYF. The CDR3 DNA follows: TGTGCCAGCAGTTTCGTTGGACAGGGTGGAGAGACCCAGTACTTC.